The TCR beta chain under discussion was sequenced for a study of blood T cells in healthy people across ages. The donors, aged roughly 6 to 90, were healthy Caucasians from Russia. Regarding this clonotype: The junction departs from germline at one end; a sequencing error may be responsible.

Using a J-beta primer mix together with a sample-barcoded 5' primer, a second PCR was run for about 6 to 11 cycles. One entry per CDR3 protein, called by TCRdb with MiXCR from the 5' RACE reads. The sample includes about 1.4 million distinct CDR3 sequences, approximately 59% of them seen just once. The TCR originated in a man aged 18 to 29 in good health. The sample taken for sequencing was blood.

The CDR3 coding sequence is TGTAGTGCTAGAGGATGGGGACAGGGGACCGGGCAGCAGCCCCAGCATTTT. Its protein product is CSARGWGQGTGQQPQHF. This rearrangement joins TRBV20-1 to TRBJ1-5; TRBD1 agrees at 10 bases. This CDR3 spans 17 amino acids. Germline V gene data show CDR1 as DFQATT and CDR2 as SNEGSKA (reference sequence).